The 20 T cell receptor beta chains below all came from one sample that was sequenced in a study of cytomegalovirus exposure and HLA in healthy donors. Amplification used 60 Vbeta primers and 13 Jbeta primers. Sequenced by immunoSEQ multiplex PCR; TCRdb stores in-frame clones only, minus some. The sample holds 190,000 or so clones; roughly 80% are singletons and the top ten take around 1.7%. The sample comprised PBMCs. The receptors were sampled from a man aged 45-65 years in good health and CMV-seronegative.

The chain couples TRBV14 to TRBJ2-7, with 15 nucleotides matching TRBD2. The trim removed 5 bases at V and 4 bases at J, leaving 3 bases unmatched. CDR3 length: 15 residues. Germline V CDR1 and CDR2: SGHDN, FVKESK. The CDR3 here is CASSEGLAGGYEQYF. The CDR3 region has the DNA TGTGCCAGCAGCGAGGGACTAGCGGGAGGATACGAGCAGTACTTC.

The chain couples TRBV7-2 to TRBJ2-3; 7 bases fit TRBD1. CDR1 and CDR2 from the germline V gene are SGHTA and FQGNSA. The V segment lost 5 bases and the J segment 0 bases; nucleotides outside the gene matches: 8. The CDR3 totals 16 residues. The CDR3 sequence is CASSERDSTSTDTQYF. CDR3 coding DNA: TGTGCCAGCAGCGAACGGGACAGCACAAGCACAGATACGCAGTATTTT.

The J gene is TRBJ2-3, the V gene TRBV9, with D possibly being TRBD2 (7 bases). CDR3 length equals 18 residues. Between the trimmed V and J ends, which lost 3 bases and 2 bases, there was a span of 22 bases. CDR1 SGDLS and CDR2 YYNGEE come from the germline V gene. CDR3 DNA: TGTGCCAGCAGCGCCCGGACTGAGAGGGGGGGGGTCACAGATACGCAGTATTTT. As protein: CASSARTERGGVTDTQYF.

Details on this clone: This sample also contains other DNA sequences that code for the same CDR3. The J gene is TRBJ2-3, the V gene TRBV10-3; 9 nucleotides agree with TRBD1. The germline gives CDR1 ENHRY, CDR2 SYGVKD. Trimming removed 4 bases from V and 1 base from J; junction bases left unmatched: 0. This CDR3 is built from 14 residues. In DNA, the CDR3 is TGTGCCATCAGTGGGACAGGGGGCACAGATACGCAGTATTTT. As protein: CAISGTGGTDTQYF.

The chain links TRBV6-1 to TRBJ1-2; D is uncertain. The CDR3 loop spans 11 amino acids. Germline values: CDR1 MNHNS, CDR2 SASEGT. V shed 5 bases and J shed 11 bases, with 12 bases lying between them. The CDR3 DNA follows: TGTGCCAGCAGTAAGACTGTCCCTTACACCTTC. This codes for CASSKTVPYTF.

The V and J genes are TRBV4-3 and TRBJ1-1, with a weak D call TRBD1 (5 bases). CDR1 and CDR2 (germline): LGHNA, YSLEER. The CDR3 length is 16 residues. V was trimmed by 1 base and J by 2 bases, leaving 14 bases between them. CDR3 amino acids: CASSQAPGNGNTEAFF. CDR3 in DNA: TGCGCCAGCAGCCAAGCCCCAGGGAATGGAAACACTGAAGCTTTCTTT.

This clone occurred a few times. This chain joins TRBV28 and TRBJ2-1, with 10 bases fitting TRBD1. V was clipped by 5 bases and J by 4 bases; unmatched bases: 8. Per the germline V gene, CDR1 is MDHEN and CDR2 is SYDVKM. The CDR3 is 16 residues long. The CDR3: CASSTRTGGVYNEQFF. As DNA, the CDR3 is TGTGCCAGCAGTACCCGGACAGGGGGGGTATACAATGAGCAGTTCTTC.

The rearrangement joins TRBV11-2 to TRBJ2-2; possible D gene TRBD2, 6 bases. The germline V and J ends were trimmed by 4 bases and 5 bases, with 17 bases remaining between them. Germline V lookup: CDR1 SGHAT, CDR2 FQNNGV. The CDR3 totals 16 residues. The CDR3 region is CASSSVAVSGTGELFF. CDR3 bases: TGTGCCAGCAGCTCCGTAGCGGTATCGGGAACCGGGGAGCTGTTTTTT.

The chain uses TRBV14 and TRBJ2-7; TRBD1 matches at 8 bases. CDR3 length: 17 amino acids. Germline V gene data show CDR1 as SGHDN and CDR2 as FVKESK. Trimming took 1 base from V and 4 from J; bases not matched to a gene: 12. CDR3 in DNA: TGTGCCAGCAGCCAAGGTAATAGAGGGACAGGTTTTTACGAGCAGTACTTC. It encodes CASSQGNRGTGFYEQYF.

This chain joins TRBV4-2 and TRBJ2-5; the match to TRBD2 covers 8 bases. The J call is uncertain, as TRBJ2-7 better fits the DNA end. Germline V gives CDR1 LGHNA, CDR2 YNFKEQ. The CDR3 sequence is 17 residues long. DNA for the CDR3: TGTGCCAGCAGCCAAGTGTACGGCACTAGCGGCTCCTACGAGCAGTACTTC. This encodes CASSQVYGTSGSYEQYF.

This chain links TRBV6-5 with TRBJ2-7, with TRBD2 matching over 10 bases. Germline CDR1 and CDR2: MNHEY and SVGAGI. The junction had 11 bases not matched to a gene; V was cut back by 8 bases and J by 4 bases. The CDR3 totals 15 residues. Here the CDR3 DNA reads TGTGCCAGCCGATCGACTAGCGGGCAACCGTACGAGCAGTACTTC. This codes for CASRSTSGQPYEQYF.

The chain joins TRBV4-2 to TRBJ2-7, with 8 nucleotides matching TRBD2. The germline gives CDR1 LGHNA, CDR2 YNFKEQ. This CDR3 region has 16 residues. Trimming took 2 bases from V and 6 from J; bases not matched to a gene: 12. The CDR3 reads CASSQIPAGVGAEQYF. The CDR3 coding sequence is TGTGCCAGCAGCCAAATTCCAGCGGGGGTAGGAGCCGAGCAGTACTTC.

The CDR3 nucleotides read TGTGCCAGCAGCTTAGAGTGGGCGGGGGGGAACAATGAGCAGTTCTTC. Translation: CASSLEWAGGNNEQFF. The V call is TRBV7-2, the J call TRBJ2-1, with TRBD2 matching 9 bases. The CDR3 has 16 amino acids. Trimming at V came to 1 base and at J to 5 bases, leaving 6 bases not matched to a gene. In germline, CDR1 is SGHTA, CDR2 FQGNSA.

The chain couples TRBV11-3 to TRBJ1-3, with D possibly TRBD1 on 5 matching bases. This CDR3 is 15 amino acids long. Germline lookup yields CDR1 SGHNT and CDR2 YENEEA. V lost 0 bases and J 8 bases, leaving 14 bases between the germline ends. The CDR3 loop reads CASSLDTAAGDTIYF. The CDR3 nucleotides are TGTGCCAGCAGCTTAGACACCGCCGCGGGGGACACCATATATTTT.

V and J are TRBV28 and TRBJ2-6; the D is unclear. Germline V gives CDR1 MDHEN, CDR2 SYDVKM. The CDR3 is made up of 16 amino acids. Trimming pared 2 bases from V and 0 bases from J, leaving 8 bases between. CDR3 residues: CASSLGPSSGANVLTF. The DNA for the CDR3 is TGTGCCAGCAGTTTAGGGCCGAGCTCTGGGGCCAACGTCCTGACTTTC.

The chain employs TRBV6-5 and TRBJ1-1; D gene uncertain. V lost 1 base, J lost 0 bases, and 12 bases lay in between. There are 16 residues in the CDR3. Germline values: CDR1 MNHEY, CDR2 SVGAGI. This chain's CDR3 is CASSYWGASLNTEAFF. CDR3 DNA sequence: TGTGCCAGCAGTTACTGGGGAGCCTCCCTGAACACTGAAGCTTTCTTT.

This chain joins TRBV7-2 and TRBJ2-7; 11 nucleotides agree with TRBD2. The CDR3 runs to 15 residues. The germline V gene encodes CDR1 SGHTA and CDR2 FQGNSA. J lost 5 bases, V lost 1 base, and 4 bases had no gene match. This CDR3 reads CASSLVTSGSNEQYF. CDR3 DNA: TGTGCCAGCAGCTTAGTAACTAGCGGGAGTAACGAGCAGTACTTC.

This rearrangement joins TRBV7-9 to TRBJ1-4; 9 positions agree with TRBD1. The CDR3 length is 15 residues. Germline loops: CDR1 SEHNR, CDR2 FQNEAQ (reference sequence). V was pared by 5 bases and J by 5 bases, with 6 bases of the junction left unmatched. CDR3 sequence (DNA): TGTGCCAGCAGCGCCCAACAGGGGGCAAATGAAAAACTGTTTTTT. The encoded protein is CASSAQQGANEKLFF.

The chain uses TRBV29-1 and TRBJ2-5, with 9 bases fitting TRBD1. J gave up 5 bases and V 6 bases, and 4 bases lay outside the gene matches. The CDR3 length is 12 residues. Germline CDR1 is SQVTM and CDR2 is ANQGSEA. CDR3 in amino acids: CSVGQGRETQYF. The CDR3 DNA follows: TGCAGCGTAGGACAGGGGAGGGAGACCCAGTACTTC.

The table lists this clone with a count of one. The genes are TRBV19 and TRBJ1-5, with TRBD1 matching over 8 bases. V shed 5 bases and J 5 bases; nucleotides not matched to a gene: 5. The CDR3 covers 14 residues. From germline, CDR1 is LNHDA and CDR2 SQIVND (reference sequence). CDR3 nucleotides: TGTGCCAGTAGTGAAAGACAGGGGTATCAGCCCCAGCATTTT. Amino acid sequence: CASSERQGYQPQHF.